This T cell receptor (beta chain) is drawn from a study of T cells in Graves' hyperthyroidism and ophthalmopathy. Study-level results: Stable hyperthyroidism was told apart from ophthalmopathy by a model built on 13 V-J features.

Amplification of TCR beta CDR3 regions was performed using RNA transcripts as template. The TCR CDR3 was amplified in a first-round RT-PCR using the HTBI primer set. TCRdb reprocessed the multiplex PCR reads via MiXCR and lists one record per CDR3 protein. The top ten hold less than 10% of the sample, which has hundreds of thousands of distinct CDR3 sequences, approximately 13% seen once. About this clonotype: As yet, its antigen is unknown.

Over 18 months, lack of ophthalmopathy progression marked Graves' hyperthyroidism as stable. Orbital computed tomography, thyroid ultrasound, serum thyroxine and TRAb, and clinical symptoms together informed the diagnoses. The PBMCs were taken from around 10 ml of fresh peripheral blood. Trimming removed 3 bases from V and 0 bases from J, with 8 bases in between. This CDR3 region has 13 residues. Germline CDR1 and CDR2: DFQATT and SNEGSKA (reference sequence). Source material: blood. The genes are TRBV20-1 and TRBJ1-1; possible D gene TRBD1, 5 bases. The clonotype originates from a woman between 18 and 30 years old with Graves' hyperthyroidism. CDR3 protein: CSASQGLNTEAFF. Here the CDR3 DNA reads TGCAGTGCTAGCCAGGGCCTGAACACTGAAGCTTTCTTT.